This T cell receptor (beta chain) was profiled in a study of lymphopenia after photon versus proton radiotherapy. Notes on this clone: Its antigen is unidentified. Other nucleotide sequences from this sample produce the same CDR3.

Assay used: immunoSEQ multiplex PCR; TCRdb lists only in-frame clones, some missing. The top ten clones hold about 19% of a sample with 20,000 to 25,000 clones, 85% of them seen once. Germline lookup yields CDR1 MGHRA and CDR2 YSYEKL. The CDR3 length is 13 residues. The trim removed 1 base at V and 7 bases at J, leaving 4 bases unmatched. Study results and caveats: Proton therapy kept repertoires fairly stable, unlike photons, which gained effector/memory cells. Post-nadir diversity loss with photons came from oligoclonal expansion, particularly CD8+ Temra cells. Post-nadir TCR diversity decline inversely tracked overall survival among those who died.

The genes are TRBV4-1 and TRBJ2-7, with 7 bases identical to TRBD1. The sequence was obtained from a man between 60 and 75 years old with pancreatic cancer. Sequences were derived from peripheral blood, sampled from a patient treated with photon-based radiotherapy. The CDR3 region is CASSQGTGLEQYF. Written as DNA, the CDR3 is TGCGCCAGCAGCCAAGGGACAGGTCTTGAGCAGTACTTC.